These 13 T cell receptor beta chains share one sample of origin, sequenced in a study of cytomegalovirus exposure and HLA in healthy donors. Both 60 Vbeta primers and 13 Jbeta primers went into the PCR. TCRdb's table, derived via immunoSEQ multiplex PCR, lists solely in-frame clones and lacks some. This listing includes around 200,000 clones. Source material: PBMCs. These receptors originate from a girl aged 2 to 9 in good health and CMV-seropositive.

The rearrangement links TRBV5-4 to TRBJ1-1; D is unclear. Germline CDR1 reads SGHNT; CDR2 reads YYREEE (reference sequence). The germline V and J ends were trimmed by 0 bases and 1 base, with 13 bases remaining between them. The CDR3 covers 16 residues. CDR3 residues: CASSLVGPAGNTEAFF. For the CDR3, the DNA is TGTGCCAGCAGCTTGGTAGGCCCCGCAGGGAACACTGAAGCTTTCTTT.

The chain joins TRBV5-6 to TRBJ2-1, with D uncertain. The V gene lost 3 bases and the J gene lost 6 bases, with 10 bases spanning the gap. Germline V CDR1 and CDR2: SGHDT, YYEEEE. The CDR3 is 13 residues long. CDR3 amino acids: CASSYGVGNEQFF. The CDR3 bases are TGTGCCAGCAGCTACGGAGTCGGCAATGAGCAGTTCTTC.

The chain is built from TRBV19 and TRBJ1-1, with D tentatively TRBD1 (6 bases). Trimming shortened V by 4 bases and J by 1 base, and 13 bases separated the two germline ends. Germline V gene sequence: CDR1 LNHDA, CDR2 SQIVND (reference sequence). The length of the CDR3 is 15 residues. The CDR3 sequence: CASSRDTKTNTEAFF. DNA for the CDR3: TGTGCCAGTAGTAGGGACACCAAAACGAACACTGAAGCTTTCTTT.

V usage is TRBV25-1 and J usage is TRBJ2-1, with a weak D call TRBD2 (6 bases). The CDR3 consists of 14 residues. Trimming removed 4 bases from V and 4 bases from J, with 11 bases in between. CDR1 is MGHDK, CDR2 SYGVNS, per germline. Here the CDR3 reads CASSVREDYNEQFF. DNA of the CDR3: TGTGCCAGCAGTGTGCGGGAAGATTACAATGAGCAGTTCTTC. Full variable domain (missing parts from reference TRBV25-1 and TRBJ2-1): EADIYQTPRYLVIGTGKKITLECSQTMGHDKMYWYQQDPGMELHLIHYSYGVNSTEKGDLSSESTVSRIRTEHFPLTLESARPSHTSQYLCASSVREDYNEQFFGPGTRLTVL.

The chain uses TRBV28 and TRBJ2-7, with 9 nucleotides matching TRBD2. Germline trimming cut 2 bases from V and 0 bases from J; bases unmatched to any gene: 11. Germline CDR1 and CDR2: MDHEN and SYDVKM. The CDR3 extends over 18 amino acids. The CDR3 DNA reads as TGTGCCAGCAGTTTAGGGGCGGGAGGGCCTCAACTCTCCTACGAGCAGTACTTC. Its protein product is CASSLGAGGPQLSYEQYF.

The chain is built from TRBV28 and TRBJ1-5, with a tentative D call TRBD1 (6 bases). The germline V gene encodes CDR1 MDHEN and CDR2 SYDVKM. This CDR3 spans 18 amino acids. The V end lost 5 bases, the J end lost 0 bases, and 20 bases lay between the germline ends. CDR3 loop: CASSRAGATTYSNQPQHF. The CDR3 DNA is TGTGCCAGCAGTCGGGCGGGGGCCACTACCTATAGCAATCAGCCCCAGCATTTT.

V and J are TRBV28 and TRBJ2-7, with D perhaps TRBD2 (6 bases). CDR3 size: 12 residues. Per the germline V gene, CDR1 is MDHEN and CDR2 is SYDVKM. With 2 bases removed from V and 6 bases from J, the gap between germline ends came to 8 bases. As DNA, the CDR3 is TGTGCCAGCAGTTTAGCGGGGCCCGAGCAGTACTTC. It translates to CASSLAGPEQYF.

The V gene is TRBV13, the J gene TRBJ2-3; 12 nucleotides agree with TRBD2. Per germline, CDR1 PRHDT and CDR2 FYEKMQ (reference sequence). V shed 5 bases, J shed 6 bases, and the junction held 21 bases outside the gene matches. The CDR3 runs to 20 residues. The CDR3 DNA reads TGTGCCAGCAGCCCCCGACTAGCGGGAGTGGGCAGTTATAGTATGGATACGCAGTATTTT. This codes for CASSPRLAGVGSYSMDTQYF. Complete variable domain (other parts from reference TRBV13 and TRBJ2-3): AAGVIQSPRHLIKEKRETATLKCYPIPRHDTVYWYQQGPGQDPQFLISFYEKMQSDKGSIPDRFSAQQFSDYHSELNMSSLELGDSALYFCASSPRLAGVGSYSMDTQYFGPGTRLTVL.

This chain uses TRBV10-3 with TRBJ2-3; tentative D call: TRBD2 (5 bases). Between the trimmed V and J ends, which lost 8 bases and 2 bases, there was a span of 11 bases. Germline V gene sequence: CDR1 ENHRY, CDR2 SYGVKD. CDR3 size: 13 residues. In DNA form, the CDR3 reads TGTGCCATCCTTAGCGAATACACAGATACGCAGTATTTT. Translated: CAILSEYTDTQYF.

This chain connects TRBV28 to TRBJ1-4; a possible D gene is TRBD1 (5 bases). The CDR3 covers 14 residues. With 3 bases removed from V and 7 bases from J, the gap between germline ends came to 12 bases. CDR1 and CDR2 (germline): MDHEN, SYDVKM. Here the CDR3 DNA reads TGTGCCAGCAGTTTGGGGCTGGGAGGTGAAAAACTGTTTTTT. Protein product: CASSLGLGGEKLFF.

The rearrangement links TRBV7-9 to TRBJ1-3; a weak D match, TRBD1 (6 bases). Trimming took off 5 bases at V and 3 bases at J, with 17 bases between the two ends. Germline assignment: CDR1 SEHNR and CDR2 FQNEAQ (reference sequence). The length of the CDR3 is 16 residues. CDR3 in DNA: TGTGCCAGCAGCCTCCGCTCAGGGGAGTTTGGAAACACCATATATTTT. As protein: CASSLRSGEFGNTIYF.

The chain joins TRBV6-1 to TRBJ2-2; D not certain. Germline CDR1 reads MNHNS; CDR2 reads SASEGT. Trimming stripped 0 bases from V and 1 base from J, with 3 bases between. CDR3 length equals 14 residues. CDR3 loop: CASSEALNTGELFF. DNA for the CDR3: TGTGCCAGCAGTGAAGCCCTGAACACCGGGGAGCTGTTTTTT.

The genes are TRBV19 and TRBJ2-5, with 8 bases that match TRBD1. This CDR3 is 14 amino acids long. Looked up from germline, CDR1 is LNHDA and CDR2 is SQIVND (reference sequence). Trimming removed 5 bases from V and 4 bases from J; junction bases left unmatched: 6. CDR3 DNA sequence: TGTGCCAGTAGTCGGACAGGGTCGGGAGAGACCCAGTACTTC. The encoded protein is CASSRTGSGETQYF.